Presented here are 7 T cell receptor beta chains from one specimen sequenced in a study of OX40 agonist ivuxolimab in advanced cancers. The repertoire was sequenced with immunoSEQ multiplex PCR; TCRdb's copy has only in-frame clones and lacks some. This sample has around 46,000 clones, with around four fifths found just once. Sequencing used CD4+ or CD8+ T cells sorted from blood, obtained in a trial of the OX40 agonist ivuxolimab. Receptor source: an adult with an advanced solid tumor such as melanoma, head and neck, liver or kidney cancer.

The rearrangement joins TRBV4-3 to TRBJ2-7; 10 bases fit TRBD1. The CDR3 is 15 residues long. V lost 0 bases, J lost 4 bases, and 3 bases stayed unmatched. Germline values: CDR1 LGHNA, CDR2 YSLEER. The chain's CDR3 is CASSQDRGQGYEQYF. In DNA form, the CDR3 reads TGCGCCAGCAGCCAAGATAGGGGACAGGGGTACGAGCAGTACTTC.

This clone was picked up a small number of times. This chain's CDR3 is CASSIDQGNYEQYF. The CDR3, as DNA: TGTGCCAGTAGTATAGATCAGGGAAACTACGAGCAGTACTTC. J is TRBJ2-7 and V is TRBV19; D is perhaps TRBD1 (5 bases). The CDR3 extends over 14 amino acids. Germline V gene data show CDR1 as LNHDA and CDR2 as SQIVND (reference sequence). The ends were cut back, 0 bases at V and 3 bases at J, with 9 bases in the middle.

V usage is TRBV10-1 and J usage is TRBJ2-7; TRBD1 might be the D (5 bases). Germline values: CDR1 WNHNN, CDR2 SYGVQD (reference sequence). V shed 3 bases and J shed 3 bases, with 9 bases lying between them. The length of the CDR3 is 13 residues. The CDR3 protein is CASSEQAIYEQYF. In DNA, the CDR3 is TGCGCCAGCAGTGAACAGGCGATCTACGAGCAGTACTTC.

The chain uses TRBV7-2 and TRBJ2-7; D call uncertain. Germline lookup yields CDR1 SGHTA and CDR2 FQGNSA. V was pared by 4 bases and J by 4 bases, with 5 bases between. The CDR3 extends over 11 amino acids. The CDR3 spells CASSSLYEQYF. Written as DNA, the CDR3 is TGTGCCAGCAGCTCCCTATACGAGCAGTACTTC.

The chain joins TRBV19 to TRBJ2-3, with D unresolved. The germline gives CDR1 LNHDA, CDR2 SQIVND (reference sequence). The CDR3 loop spans 12 amino acids. With 5 bases removed from V and 6 bases from J, the gap between germline ends came to 9 bases. The CDR3, as DNA: TGTGCCAGTAGTCCCCGACTGGATACGCAGTATTTT. Translation gives CASSPRLDTQYF. Combining the CDR3 with reference TRBV19 and TRBJ2-3 gives the whole variable domain DGGITQSPKYLFRKEGQNVTLSCEQNLNHDAMYWYRQDPGQGLRLIYYSQIVNDFQKGDIAEGYSVSREKKESFPLTVTSAQKNPTAFYLCASSPRLDTQYFGPGTRLTVL.

This chain connects TRBV2 to TRBJ2-1; D possibly uses TRBD1 or TRBD2 (5 bases each). Looked up from germline, CDR1 is SNHLY and CDR2 is FYNNEI. Trimming stripped 11 bases from V and 8 bases from J, with 10 bases between. This CDR3 has 10 amino acids. The CDR3 sequence is CASGTYEQFF. As DNA, the CDR3 is TGTGCCTCGGGGACGTATGAGCAGTTCTTC.

This rearrangement joins TRBV11-3 to TRBJ1-1; TRBD1 might be the D (5 bases). The CDR3 runs 13 residues. CDR1 SGHNT and CDR2 YENEEA come from the germline V gene. The V and J ends lost 10 bases and 7 bases respectively, with 19 bases between them. CDR3 nucleotide sequence: TGTGCCACCACCCCAGGGCCGGCGTTTGAAGCTTTCTTT. It yields the protein CATTPGPAFEAFF. Together with reference TRBV11-3 and TRBJ1-1, the CDR3 gives the full variable domain: EAGVVQSPRYKIIEKKQPVAFWCNPISGHNTLYWYLQNLGQGPELLIRYENEEAVDDSQLPKDRFSAERLKGVDSTLKIQPAELGDSAVYLCATTPGPAFEAFFGQGTRLTVV.